This T cell receptor beta chain was sequenced in a study of tumour-infiltrating T cells in Burkitt lymphoma. Germline lookup yields CDR1 SGHVS and CDR2 FQNEAQ. The V end was cut by 2 bases, the J end by 2 bases, with 8 bases between. The CDR3 covers 14 residues. This clone showed up just a few times. Sequenced by immunoSEQ multiplex PCR; TCRdb stores in-frame clones only, minus some. The sample holds 43,000 or so clones, 31% seen once. The genes are TRBV7-8 and TRBJ2-3, with D possibly TRBD2 on 5 matching bases. The sample taken for sequencing was tumor tissue. The sequence was collected from a human donor with Burkitt lymphoma. CDR3 amino acids: CASSLTDFTDTQYF. CDR3 DNA sequence: TGTGCCAGCAGCTTAACGGACTTCACAGATACGCAGTATTTT.